This T cell receptor beta chain was captured by sequencing in a study of blood T cell repertoires in COVID-19. Generated by immunoSEQ multiplex PCR, the TCRdb table keeps only in-frame clones and is missing some. Found here are about 68,000 clones, 86% of them singletons; the top ten hold 1.4%. The CDR3 is 12 amino acids. Per germline, CDR1 MNHEY and CDR2 SVGAGI. V gave up 6 bases and J gave up 13 bases, with 18 bases separating them. The J gene is TRBJ1-1, the V gene TRBV6-5; D is unresolved. The TCR was taken from a woman in her sixties or seventies with acute or convalescent COVID-19. Sequencing was carried out using peripheral blood. CDR3 residues: CASSQGKVEFFF. Here the CDR3 DNA reads TGTGCCAGCAGCCAAGGAAAGGTGGAGTTTTTCTTT.